This T cell receptor beta chain is drawn from a study of graft-versus-host responses after intestinal transplantation. Study conclusions and caveats: Where graft-donor T cell macrochimerism was present, patients had high graft-versus-host to host-versus-graft clonal ratios in allografts. Some GvH clones were seen earlier in gut or blood, suggesting intestinal origin.

This clone was counted a single time. The antigen remains undetermined. TCRdb's table, derived via immunoSEQ multiplex PCR, lists solely in-frame clones and lacks some. The sample lists about 130,000 clones; 85% to 95% were seen once. The germline gives CDR1 SEHNR, CDR2 FQNEAQ (reference sequence). The CDR3 spans 14 residues. Between the trimmed V and J ends, which lost 3 bases and 4 bases, there was a span of 12 bases. The sample in question was unstimulated CD4+ T cells sorted from spleen or lymph node cells, obtained before intestinal transplant. The clonotype originates from a human donor who received an intestinal transplant. The chain uses TRBV7-9 and TRBJ2-5; D is perhaps TRBD2 (5 bases). The CDR3 nucleotides are TGTGCCAGCAGCTTGGGCCGCGGGCTAGAGACCCAGTACTTC. As protein: CASSLGRGLETQYF.